The text below deals with one T cell receptor (beta chain). Sequencing used immunoSEQ v3. Here immunoSEQ multiplex PCR was the method, and the copy in TCRdb shows in-frame clones only, minus some. The sample consists of 50,000 or so clones, 79% of them appearing once. This specimen belongs to a study of TIL therapy for anti-PD-1-resistant metastatic lung cancer. Background on the study: Patients had a median age of approximately 50 years (range about 35-80).

The sample's time point: pre-treatment sample, taken before nivolumab and TIL therapy. Enrollment ran from October 2017 to early 2020. The CDR3 spans 11 residues. CDR1 and CDR2 from the germline V gene are MNHEY and SVGAGI. Trimming took off 7 bases at V and 8 bases at J, with 8 bases between the two ends. The source of this sequence is a woman between 30 and 85 years old with non-small cell lung cancer. Specimen: blood, collected at baseline. The chain links TRBV6-5 to TRBJ1-4, with D unclear. CDR3 loop: CASKHREKLFF. The CDR3 DNA sequence: TGTGCCAGCAAGCACCGGGAAAAACTGTTTTTT.